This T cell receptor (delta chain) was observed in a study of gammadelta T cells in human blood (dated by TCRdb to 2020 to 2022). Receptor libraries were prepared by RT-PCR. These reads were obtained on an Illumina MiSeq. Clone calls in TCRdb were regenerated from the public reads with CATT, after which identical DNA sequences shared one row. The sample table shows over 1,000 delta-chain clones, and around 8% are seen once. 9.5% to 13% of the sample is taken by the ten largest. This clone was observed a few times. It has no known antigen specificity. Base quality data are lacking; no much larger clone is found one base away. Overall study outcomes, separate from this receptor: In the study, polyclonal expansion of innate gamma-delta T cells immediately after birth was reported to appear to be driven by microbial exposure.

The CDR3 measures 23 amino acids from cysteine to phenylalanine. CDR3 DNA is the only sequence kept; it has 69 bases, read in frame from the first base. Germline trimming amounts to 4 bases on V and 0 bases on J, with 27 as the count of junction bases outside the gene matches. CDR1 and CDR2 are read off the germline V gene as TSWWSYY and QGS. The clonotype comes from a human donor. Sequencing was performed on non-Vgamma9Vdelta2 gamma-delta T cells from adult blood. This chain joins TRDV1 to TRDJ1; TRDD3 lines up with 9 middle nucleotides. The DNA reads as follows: TGTGCTCTTGGGGCCTTGGACCCTTCCCTTACTGGGGGACACCTTTTGTACACCGATAAACTCATCTTT. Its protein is CALGALDPSLTGGHLLYTDKLIF.